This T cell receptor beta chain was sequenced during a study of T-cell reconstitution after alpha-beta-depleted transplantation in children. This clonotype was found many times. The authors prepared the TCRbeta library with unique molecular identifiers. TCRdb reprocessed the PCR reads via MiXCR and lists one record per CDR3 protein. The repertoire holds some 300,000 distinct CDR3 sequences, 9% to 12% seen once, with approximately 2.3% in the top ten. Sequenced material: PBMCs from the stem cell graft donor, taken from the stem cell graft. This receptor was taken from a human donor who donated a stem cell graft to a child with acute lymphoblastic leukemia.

The CDR3 region has the DNA TGCAGCGTTCTTCTAAGGAGCTCCTACAATGAGCAGTTCTTC. Encoded protein: CSVLLRSSYNEQFF. V is TRBV29-1 and J is TRBJ2-1, with D uncertain. CDR1 is SQVTM, CDR2 ANQGSEA, per germline. This CDR3 is 14 amino acids long. Trimming removed 5 bases from V and 0 bases from J, with 11 bases in between.